This T cell receptor beta chain was recovered during a study of sequential checkpoint blockade in melanoma. For the study at large: First-line arms were nivolumab then ipilimumab, or the reverse, randomized 1:1. Maintenance nivolumab came after either treatment sequence.

Treatment defined: randomized to nivolumab then ipilimumab (arm A) or the reverse (arm B). CDR1 and CDR2 (germline): GTSNPN, SVGIG (reference sequence). The CDR3 runs to 14 residues. Germline trimming cut 7 bases from V and 3 bases from J; bases unmatched to any gene: 8. TCRdb's copy holds only in-frame clones and misses some; the assay was immunoSEQ multiplex PCR. The data hold about 40,000 clones, with around 86% observed a single time. The TCR was taken from a human donor with melanoma. The specimen was CD8+ T cells sorted from blood (inferred from file names), collected from a patient given nivolumab and ipilimumab in sequence. This chain connects TRBV30 to TRBJ2-1, with 8 positions matching TRBD2. CDR3 region: CAYTGGMSYNEQFF. DNA of the CDR3: TGTGCCTACACGGGGGGGATGAGCTACAATGAGCAGTTCTTC.